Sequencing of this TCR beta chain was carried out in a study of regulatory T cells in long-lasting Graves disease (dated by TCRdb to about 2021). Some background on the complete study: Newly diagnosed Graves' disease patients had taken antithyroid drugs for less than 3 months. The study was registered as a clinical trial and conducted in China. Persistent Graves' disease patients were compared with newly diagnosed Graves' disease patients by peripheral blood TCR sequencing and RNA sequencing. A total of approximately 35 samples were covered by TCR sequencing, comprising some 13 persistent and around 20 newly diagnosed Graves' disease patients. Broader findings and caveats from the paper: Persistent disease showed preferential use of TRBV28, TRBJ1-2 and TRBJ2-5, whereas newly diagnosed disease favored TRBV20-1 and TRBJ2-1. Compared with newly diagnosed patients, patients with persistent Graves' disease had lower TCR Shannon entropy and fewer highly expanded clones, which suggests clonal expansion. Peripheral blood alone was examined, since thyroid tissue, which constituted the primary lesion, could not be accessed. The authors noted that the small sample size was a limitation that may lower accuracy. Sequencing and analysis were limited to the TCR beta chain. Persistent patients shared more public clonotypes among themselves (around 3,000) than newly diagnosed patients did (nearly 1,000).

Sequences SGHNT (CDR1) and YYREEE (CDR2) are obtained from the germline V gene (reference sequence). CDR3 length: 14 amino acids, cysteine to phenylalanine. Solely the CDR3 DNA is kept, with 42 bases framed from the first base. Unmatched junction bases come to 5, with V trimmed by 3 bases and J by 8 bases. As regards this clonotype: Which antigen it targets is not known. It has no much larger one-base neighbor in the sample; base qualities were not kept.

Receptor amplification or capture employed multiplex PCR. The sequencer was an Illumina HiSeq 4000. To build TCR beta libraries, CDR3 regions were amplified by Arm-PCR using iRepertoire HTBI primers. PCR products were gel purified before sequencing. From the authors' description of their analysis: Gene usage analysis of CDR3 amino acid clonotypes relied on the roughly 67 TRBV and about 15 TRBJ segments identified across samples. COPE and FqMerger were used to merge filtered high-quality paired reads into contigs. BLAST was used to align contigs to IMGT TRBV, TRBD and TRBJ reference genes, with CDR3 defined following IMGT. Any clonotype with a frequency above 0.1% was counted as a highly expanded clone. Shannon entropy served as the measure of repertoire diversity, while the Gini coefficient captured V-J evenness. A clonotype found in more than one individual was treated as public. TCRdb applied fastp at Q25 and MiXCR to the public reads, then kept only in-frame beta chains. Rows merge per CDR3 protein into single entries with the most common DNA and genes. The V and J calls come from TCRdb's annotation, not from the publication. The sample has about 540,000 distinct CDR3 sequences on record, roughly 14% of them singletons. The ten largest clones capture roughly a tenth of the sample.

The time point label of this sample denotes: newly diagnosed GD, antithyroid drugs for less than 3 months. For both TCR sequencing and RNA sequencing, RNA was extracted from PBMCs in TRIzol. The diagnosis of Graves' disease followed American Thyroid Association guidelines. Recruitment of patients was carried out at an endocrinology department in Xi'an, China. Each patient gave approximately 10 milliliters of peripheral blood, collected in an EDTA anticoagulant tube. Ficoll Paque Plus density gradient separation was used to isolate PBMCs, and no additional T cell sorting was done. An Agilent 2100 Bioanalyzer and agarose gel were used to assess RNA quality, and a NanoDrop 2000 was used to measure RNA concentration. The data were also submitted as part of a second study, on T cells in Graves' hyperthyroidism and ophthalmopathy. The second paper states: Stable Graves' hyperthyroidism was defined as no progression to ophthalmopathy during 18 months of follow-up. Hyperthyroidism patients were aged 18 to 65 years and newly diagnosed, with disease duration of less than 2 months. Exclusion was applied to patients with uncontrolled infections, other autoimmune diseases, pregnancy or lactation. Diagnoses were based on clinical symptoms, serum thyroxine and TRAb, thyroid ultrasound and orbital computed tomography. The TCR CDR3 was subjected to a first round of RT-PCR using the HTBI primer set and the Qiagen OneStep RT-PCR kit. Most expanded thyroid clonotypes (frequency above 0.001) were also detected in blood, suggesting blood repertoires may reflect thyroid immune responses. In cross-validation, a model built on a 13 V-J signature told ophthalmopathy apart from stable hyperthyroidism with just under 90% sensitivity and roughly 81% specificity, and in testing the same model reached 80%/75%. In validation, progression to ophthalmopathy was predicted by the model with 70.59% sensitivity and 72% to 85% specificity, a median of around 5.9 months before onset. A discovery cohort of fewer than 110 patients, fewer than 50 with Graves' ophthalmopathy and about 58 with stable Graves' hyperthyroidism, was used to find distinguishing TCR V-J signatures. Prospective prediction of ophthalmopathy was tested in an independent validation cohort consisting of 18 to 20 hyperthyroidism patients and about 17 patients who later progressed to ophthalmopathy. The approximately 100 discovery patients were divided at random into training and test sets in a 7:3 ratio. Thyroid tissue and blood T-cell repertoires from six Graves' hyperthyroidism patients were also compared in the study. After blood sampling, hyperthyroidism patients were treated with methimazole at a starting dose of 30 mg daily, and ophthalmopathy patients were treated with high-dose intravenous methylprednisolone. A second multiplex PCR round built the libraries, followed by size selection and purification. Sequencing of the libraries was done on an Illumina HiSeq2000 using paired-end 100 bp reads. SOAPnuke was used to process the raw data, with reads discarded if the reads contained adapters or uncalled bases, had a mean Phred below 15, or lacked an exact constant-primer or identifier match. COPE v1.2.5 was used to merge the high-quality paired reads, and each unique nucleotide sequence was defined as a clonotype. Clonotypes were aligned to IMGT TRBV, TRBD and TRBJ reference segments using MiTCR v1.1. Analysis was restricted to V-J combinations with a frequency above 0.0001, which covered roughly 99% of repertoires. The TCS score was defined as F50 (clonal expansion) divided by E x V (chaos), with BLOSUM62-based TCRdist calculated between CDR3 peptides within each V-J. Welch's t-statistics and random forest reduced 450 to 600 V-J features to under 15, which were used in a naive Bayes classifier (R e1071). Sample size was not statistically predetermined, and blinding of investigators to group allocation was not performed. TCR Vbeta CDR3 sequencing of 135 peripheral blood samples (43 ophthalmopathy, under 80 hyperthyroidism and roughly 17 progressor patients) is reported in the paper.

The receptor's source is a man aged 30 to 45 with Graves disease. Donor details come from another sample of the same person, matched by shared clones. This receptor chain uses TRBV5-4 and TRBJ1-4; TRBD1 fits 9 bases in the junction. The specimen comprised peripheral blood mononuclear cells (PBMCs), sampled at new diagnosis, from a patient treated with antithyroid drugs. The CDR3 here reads CASSSRQGEEKLFF. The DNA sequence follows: TGTGCCAGCAGCTCAAGACAGGGGGAGGAAAAACTGTTTTTT.